This TCR beta chain comes out of a study of cytomegalovirus exposure and HLA in healthy donors. General observations from the study: Rarity characterized most TCR sequences, yet some public TCRs appeared in many donors.

Germline-derived CDR1 and CDR2 are SEHNR and FQNEAQ (reference sequence). The CDR3 sequence is 12 residues long. Trimming took off 10 bases at V and 1 base at J, with 10 bases between the two ends. While the first cohort had fewer than 850 subjects, the donors belonged to the separate validation cohort of over a hundred subjects. Details on this clone: Its cognate antigen is unknown.

Generated by immunoSEQ multiplex PCR, the TCRdb table keeps only in-frame clones and is missing some. The table has tens of thousands of clones, approximately 94% seen once; the top ten hold about 4.5%. The chain links TRBV7-9 to TRBJ1-1; D unclear. Sequencing was carried out using PBMCs. The receptor's source is a man aged 18 to 29 in good health and CMV-seropositive. The CDR3 sequence is CATRFGNTEAFF. CDR3 DNA sequence: TGTGCCACCCGGTTCGGGAACACTGAAGCTTTCTTT.